This T cell receptor (beta chain) was obtained from a study of vaccination effects on CD4 cells after COVID-19. Clones were read by immunoSEQ multiplex PCR, and TCRdb kept only the in-frame ones, dropping some. The repertoire holds about 54,000 clones, roughly 80% seen once, with 2.4% in the top ten. V was trimmed by 4 bases and J by 8 bases, leaving 16 bases between them. CDR3 size: 14 residues. Germline V gene sequence: CDR1 SGDLS, CDR2 YYNGEE. In its sample, this clone was seen a few times. The antigen is unknown. Pools of viral peptides were used by the ViraFEST assay to expand antigen-specific CD4+ T cells ahead of sequencing. At the end of about 10 days of culture, CD4+ T cells were isolated. With approximately 9.6 ug/ml peptides and around 9.6 IU/ml IL-2, 1.5 million to 2 million PBMC per well were cultured.

The chain recombines TRBV9 with TRBJ2-1; D is possibly TRBD1 (6 bases). This specimen was CD4+ T cells from PBMCs cultured with HCoV-229E spike peptides, taken before COVID-19 vaccination. This clonotype was sampled from a human donor who received a COVID-19 vaccine. CDR3 loop: CASSPKGVFYEQFF. CDR3 in DNA: TGTGCCAGCAGCCCAAAGGGGGTTTTCTATGAGCAGTTCTTC. Variable domain in full (rest from reference TRBV9 and TRBJ2-1): DSGVTQTPKHLITATGQRVTLRCSPRSGDLSVYWYQQSLDQGLQFLIQYYNGEERAKGNILERFSAQQFPDLHSELNLSSLELGDSALYFCASSPKGVFYEQFFGPGTRLTVL.